The next 28 T cell receptor beta chains were all read from a single sample in a study of T cells in Graves' hyperthyroidism and ophthalmopathy (dated by TCRdb to about 2019). Library preparation was by multiplex PCR. The instrument given in TCRdb is Illumina HiSeq 2000. The TCR beta CDR3 regions were amplified from RNA transcripts. The TCR CDR3 was subjected to a first round of RT-PCR using the HTBI primer set and the Qiagen OneStep RT-PCR kit. Using fastp at Q25 and MiXCR, TCRdb reprocessed the public reads and kept productive beta chains. Rows merge per CDR3 protein into single entries with the most common DNA and genes. In all, the sample holds a few hundred thousand distinct CDR3 sequences, and about 16% of those were seen once. The ten largest clones capture less than 3.5% of the sample. Material: blood. The receptor set was obtained from a woman aged 40 to 50 with Graves' ophthalmopathy.

This clonotype has ten or more counts. This chain connects TRBV28 to TRBJ2-7, with 10 positions matching TRBD2. This CDR3 contains 14 residues. Germline V CDR1 and CDR2: MDHEN, SYDVKM. The J segment lost 5 bases and the V segment lost 6 bases, leaving 7 bases of the junction unmatched. The CDR3, as DNA: TGTGCCAGCAGGACCAGCGGGAGGGGAAACGAGCAGTACTTC. Amino acid sequence: CASRTSGRGNEQYF.

This chain joins TRBV29-1 and TRBJ2-7, with D unresolved. The CDR3 sequence is 14 residues long. Germline V gene lookup returns CDR1 SQVTM and CDR2 ANQGSEA. Between the trimmed V and J ends, which lost 5 bases and 2 bases, there was a span of 16 bases. The CDR3 spells CSVRPYRTAYEQYF. The CDR3, as DNA: TGCAGCGTTCGCCCATACCGGACGGCCTACGAGCAGTACTTC.

The rearrangement uses TRBV20-1 and TRBJ2-5, with no clear D. The germline V gene encodes CDR1 DFQATT and CDR2 SNEGSKA (reference sequence). This CDR3 contains 13 residues. Between the trimmed V and J ends, which lost 6 bases and 2 bases, there was a span of 13 bases. This chain's CDR3 is CSAHYARQETQYF. Written as DNA, the CDR3 is TGCAGTGCCCATTACGCGCGGCAAGAGACCCAGTACTTC.

The sample holds many counts of this clonotype. V gene TRBV5-1 combines with J gene TRBJ2-1; 7 nucleotides align to TRBD2. The trim removed 0 bases at V and 4 bases at J, leaving 4 bases unmatched. The germline gives CDR1 SGHRS, CDR2 YFSETQ. This CDR3 is 15 amino acids long. CDR3 sequence (DNA): TGCGCCAGCAGCTTGGAGCTAGCGGAATACAATGAGCAGTTCTTC. The encoded protein is CASSLELAEYNEQFF.

This clonotype was recorded many times. V usage is TRBV20-1 and J usage is TRBJ2-1; 7 positions match TRBD2. This CDR3 has 15 amino acids. The germline V gene has CDR1 DFQATT and CDR2 SNEGSKA (reference sequence). V dropped 5 bases and J dropped 6; count of bases not matched to a gene: 13. CDR3 DNA: TGCAGTGCTCGCCCGCGGGGAGGGGTTCCCAATGAGCAGTTCTTC. The encoded protein is CSARPRGGVPNEQFF.

This clonotype was counted many times. The rearrangement links TRBV28 to TRBJ1-1; D unresolved. The CDR3 length is 12 residues. CDR1 and CDR2 from the germline V gene are MDHEN and SYDVKM. V was clipped by 5 bases and J by 0 bases, with 4 bases between them. The CDR3 sequence: CASSGVNTEAFF. As DNA, the CDR3 is TGTGCCAGCAGTGGAGTGAACACTGAAGCTTTCTTT.

The CDR3 region is CASSLTNNEQYF. For the CDR3, the DNA is TGTGCCAGCAGCCTGACAAATAACGAGCAGTACTTC. This chain uses TRBV7-9 with TRBJ2-7; D unclear. With 5 bases removed from V and 5 bases from J, the gap between germline ends came to 10 bases. Per germline, CDR1 SEHNR and CDR2 FQNEAQ (reference sequence). This CDR3 region has 12 residues.

Ten or more counts support this clonotype. The chain carries TRBV20-1 and TRBJ1-1; 9 positions agree with TRBD1. The ends lost 5 bases at V and 6 bases at J; junction bases unmatched: 7. The CDR3 spans 13 residues. Germline assignment: CDR1 DFQATT and CDR2 SNEGSKA (reference sequence). Here the CDR3 reads CSARGQGLAEAFF. The CDR3 DNA reads TGCAGTGCTCGCGGACAGGGGTTGGCTGAAGCTTTCTTT.

This clonotype has ten or more counts. The gene calls are TRBV6-1 and TRBJ1-5; D not certain. The CDR3 is made up of 15 amino acids. Germline CDR1 reads MNHNS; CDR2 reads SASEGT. Trimming shortened V by 6 bases and J by 0 bases, and 12 bases separated the two germline ends. The CDR3 DNA reads as TGTGCCAGCAGATCGACGGCCGATAGCAATCAGCCCCAGCATTTT. This translates into CASRSTADSNQPQHF.

This chain links TRBV19 with TRBJ2-1; D perhaps matches TRBD2 (7 bases). The CDR3 length is 14 residues. Trimming left V 7 bases short and J 8 bases short, with 18 bases between. Germline V gene lookup returns CDR1 LNHDA and CDR2 SQIVND (reference sequence). The CDR3 sequence: CASTLSAGAHEQFF. CDR3 sequence (DNA): TGTGCCAGTACGCTGTCTGCGGGGGCGCATGAGCAGTTCTTC.

This clonotype has at least ten counts. CDR3 protein: CASSPPSTVRIEQFF. The CDR3 region has the DNA TGTGCCAGCTCACCACCGTCAACTGTTAGGATTGAGCAGTTCTTC. V and J are TRBV18 and TRBJ2-1; D remains unclear. The V gene's germline CDR1 is KGHSH and CDR2 LQKENI. This CDR3 has 15 residues. The germline V and J ends were trimmed by 0 bases and 9 bases, with 15 bases remaining between them.

This clonotype was counted at least ten times. The rearrangement joins TRBV10-3 to TRBJ1-1, with unresolved D. The CDR3 extends over 14 amino acids. Deletions cut 2 bases from V and 5 bases from J, with 12 bases between. Germline assignment: CDR1 ENHRY and CDR2 SYGVKD. The CDR3 is CAISEASGGTEAFF. DNA for the CDR3: TGTGCCATCAGTGAGGCTTCTGGTGGGACTGAAGCTTTCTTT.

On this clonotype: The germline gene is not matched at one end of the junction; a read error may be the cause. J is TRBJ1-1 and V is TRBV12-3 or TRBV12-4; weak D call: TRBD1 (6 bases). The CDR3 runs 13 residues. Here the CDR3 DNA reads TGTGCCAGCACCCGGGGACACACCACTGAAGCCTTCTTT. Amino acids: CASTRGHTTEAFF.

As regards this clonotype: An end of the junction differs from the germline gene, which may be a read error. The CDR3 loop is CASSLGLAGGRETQHF. CDR3 nucleotides: TGTGCCAGCAGCTTAGGTCTAGCGGGGGGCAGGGAGACCCAGCACTTC. The J gene is TRBJ2-5, the V gene TRBV7-2, with TRBD2 matching over 11 bases. The CDR3 contains 16 residues. Germline CDR1 is SGHTA and CDR2 is FQGNSA.

This clonotype was detected ten times or more. The rearrangement uses TRBV2 and TRBJ2-7; TRBD2 aligns across 11 bases. Germline assignment: CDR1 SNHLY and CDR2 FYNNEI. The junction had 11 bases not matched to a gene; V was cut back by 10 bases and J by 6 bases. This CDR3 contains 14 residues. CDR3 residues: CATDRLAGLGEQYF. For the CDR3, the DNA is TGTGCCACCGATAGACTAGCGGGATTGGGCGAGCAGTACTTC.

This clonotype showed up many times. The chain is built from TRBV28 and TRBJ2-1, with D unclear. Germline loops: CDR1 MDHEN, CDR2 SYDVKM. Trimming removed 2 bases from V and 6 bases from J, with 14 bases in between. The CDR3 covers 15 residues. The CDR3 is CASSLPGQRTNEQFF. The CDR3, as DNA: TGTGCCAGCAGTTTACCCGGGCAAAGGACCAATGAGCAGTTCTTC.

This clonotype has a count of ten or more. One junction end disagrees with the germline gene, perhaps due to a read error. The chain uses TRBV12-3 or TRBV12-4 and TRBJ2-1; TRBD1 might be the D (5 bases). The CDR3 spans 12 residues. In nucleotides, the CDR3 is TGTGCCAGCAGCCCGAACACGCGCAGGGCCGTCTTC. Its translation is CASSPNTRRAVF.

This clonotype was counted many times. This chain links TRBV28 with TRBJ2-7; D may match TRBD1 or TRBD2 (5 bases each). CDR1 is MDHEN and CDR2 is SYDVKM in the germline V gene. The CDR3 contains 17 residues. Trimming removed 4 bases from V and 0 bases from J, with 19 bases in between. The CDR3 reads CASSYGARDQSSYEQYF. The CDR3, as DNA: TGTGCCAGCAGTTATGGAGCCCGGGACCAGAGCTCCTACGAGCAGTACTTC.

This clonotype was observed a handful of times. The rearrangement joins TRBV20-1 to TRBJ2-5; no clear D. The CDR3 runs 15 residues. V gave up 2 bases and J gave up 0 bases, with 13 bases separating them. Germline values: CDR1 DFQATT, CDR2 SNEGSKA (reference sequence). The CDR3 nucleotides read TGCAGTGCTAGATCCGTGGGAAGCCACCAAGAGACCCAGTACTTC. Translating it yields CSARSVGSHQETQYF.

This clonotype was found many times. CDR3 DNA: TGTGCCTGGAGTGTTTTTCGAGCGCGGATGAACACTGAAGCTTTCTTT. It is translated as CAWSVFRARMNTEAFF. The chain couples TRBV30 to TRBJ1-1; D unclear. Germline CDR1 and CDR2: GTSNPN and SVGIG (reference sequence). This CDR3 has 16 residues. The V and J ends lost 0 bases and 0 bases respectively, with 14 bases between them.

The table lists this clonotype with a few counts. The chain combines TRBV7-9 with TRBJ2-2; 12 nucleotides line up with TRBD2. There are 19 residues in the CDR3. The V segment lost 3 bases and the J segment 2 bases; nucleotides outside the gene matches: 10. Per germline, CDR1 SEHNR and CDR2 FQNEAQ (reference sequence). The CDR3 protein is CASSLRLAGGRTNTGELFF. The CDR3 DNA follows: TGTGCCAGCAGCTTGCGCCTAGCGGGGGGGAGAACAAACACCGGGGAGCTGTTTTTT.

V is TRBV28 and J is TRBJ2-3; TRBD1 matches at 8 bases. There are 13 residues in the CDR3. The V and J ends lost 10 bases and 5 bases, in that order; junction bases with no gene match: 8. Germline-derived CDR1 and CDR2 are MDHEN and SYDVKM. CDR3 DNA: TGTGCCACCCAGGACAGGGCACAAGATACGCAGTATTTT. It translates to CATQDRAQDTQYF.

This clonotype was observed many times. The V call is TRBV2, the J call TRBJ2-7; 10 nucleotides line up with TRBD1. This CDR3 contains 13 residues. Losses at the gene ends were 3 bases for V and 6 bases for J; bases not matched to a gene: 2. CDR1 SNHLY and CDR2 FYNNEI come from the germline V gene. Written as DNA, the CDR3 is TGTGCCAGCAGTGACGGACAGGGGGGCGAGCAGTACTTC. This sequence encodes CASSDGQGGEQYF. Variable domain in full (rest from reference TRBV2 and TRBJ2-7): EPEVTQTPSHQVTQMGQEVILRCVPISNHLYFYWYRQILGQKVEFLVSFYNNEISEKSEIFDDQFSVERPDGSNFTLKIRSTKLEDSAMYFCASSDGQGGEQYFGPGTRLTVT.

This chain joins TRBV20-1 and TRBJ1-2, with D maybe TRBD1 (5 bases). The V end lost 0 bases, the J end lost 8 bases, and 16 bases lay between the germline ends. Germline-derived CDR1 and CDR2 are DFQATT and SNEGSKA (reference sequence). CDR3 length: 14 residues. The CDR3 coding sequence is TGCAGTGCTAGAGATTCGACCTCCCGGGGGGGCTACACCTTC. Translated: CSARDSTSRGGYTF.

The rearrangement links TRBV19 to TRBJ2-5; D gene uncertain. The CDR3 is made up of 15 amino acids. Germline CDR1 LNHDA, CDR2 SQIVND (reference sequence). Between the trimmed V and J ends, which lost 5 bases and 2 bases, there was a span of 15 bases. The CDR3 DNA sequence: TGTGCCAGTAGTGGAACGGGTAACTCTCAAGAGACCCAGTACTTC. It translates to CASSGTGNSQETQYF.

This clonotype was observed at least ten times. The chain joins TRBV28 to TRBJ2-5; 7 positions match TRBD1. The CDR3 contains 15 residues. Trimming at V came to 5 bases and at J to 2 bases, leaving 8 bases not matched to a gene. Germline V gene data show CDR1 as MDHEN and CDR2 as SYDVKM. CDR3 sequence (DNA): TGTGCCAGCAGTCCCCCGGACAGGTCACAAGAGACCCAGTACTTC. Its translation: CASSPPDRSQETQYF. The full variable domain, in which reference TRBV28 and TRBJ2-5 provide the parts outside the CDR3, is DVKVTQSSRYLVKRTGEKVFLECVQDMDHENMFWYRQDPGLGLRLIYFSYDVKMKEKGDIPEGYSVSREKKERFSLILESASTNQTSMYLCASSPPDRSQETQYFGPGTRLLVL.

This clonotype was seen many times. This chain joins TRBV12-3 or TRBV12-4 and TRBJ1-1; D is unclear. V was pared by 6 bases and J by 2 bases, with 10 bases between. The CDR3 consists of 13 residues. This chain's CDR3 is CASRSPPNTEAFF. In nucleotides, the CDR3 is TGTGCCAGCAGGTCCCCCCCTAACACTGAAGCTTTCTTT.

This clonotype was counted ten times or more. V and J are TRBV27 and TRBJ2-6; D is ambiguous. V lost 4 bases and J 2 bases, leaving 12 bases between the germline ends. CDR1 MNHEY and CDR2 SMNVEV come from the germline V gene (reference sequence). The CDR3 runs 16 residues. CDR3 loop: CASSSPHETGANVLTF. DNA of the CDR3: TGTGCCAGCAGTTCCCCGCACGAAACTGGGGCCAACGTCCTGACTTTC.